Listed below are T cell receptor beta chains from one sample, sequenced in a study of PD-L1 blockade in urothelial cancer. Libraries were prepared by immunoSEQ multiplex PCR; TCRdb keeps only in-frame clonotypes and omits some of them. The sample includes tens of thousands of clones, approximately 88% seen only once; the top ten take 1% to 1.5%. This material consisted of PBMCs, taken around atezolizumab (anti-PD-L1) treatment. The origin of the receptors is a man over 45 with urothelial cancer. CDR3s include the opening cysteine and the closing phenylalanine or tryptophan. The D gene is left open where the match is weak. Clone sizes are given selectively: once, few, many, or a class where the clone is expanded.

clone_size d_call j_call v_call cdr3_aa cdr3_nt
. TRBD2 TRBJ2-5 TRBV7-6 CASSLRLAGVGETQYF TGTGCCAGCAGCCTTCGACTAGCGGGGGTGGGAGAGACCCAGTACTTC
. TRBD1 TRBJ1-3 TRBV4-3 CASSQGTGNSGNTIYF TGCGCCAGCAGCCAAGGGACAGGGAACTCTGGAAACACCATATATTTT
. . TRBJ1-3 TRBV7-2 CASSQTGTLSGNTIYF TGTGCCAGCAGCCAAACCGGGACACTCTCTGGAAACACCATATATTTT
. . TRBJ2-2 TRBV15 CATTKGRGGGGELFF TGTGCCACCACTAAAGGTCGGGGAGGTGGAGGGGAGCTGTTTTTT
few TRBD1 TRBJ1-1 TRBV7-9 CASHTGQLNTEAFF TGTGCCAGCCATACGGGACAGCTAAACACTGAAGCTTTCTTT
. TRBD2 TRBJ2-1 TRBV27 CASSGAGVIYNEQFF TGTGCCAGCAGCGGGGCGGGAGTCATCTACAATGAGCAGTTCTTC
. . TRBJ2-1 TRBV5-1 CASSAGSYNEQFF TGCGCCAGCAGCGCCGGGTCTTACAATGAGCAGTTCTTC
. . TRBJ2-2 TRBV25-1 CASSVWSTGELFF TGTGCCAGCAGTGTCTGGAGCACCGGGGAGCTGTTTTTT
. TRBD2 TRBJ2-2 TRBV7-7 CASSPGVGGKNTGELFF TGTGCCAGCAGCCCCGGGGTGGGGGGGAAGAACACCGGGGAGCTGTTTTTT
. TRBD1 TRBJ2-1 TRBV5-1 CASSFIPGGNEQFF TGCGCCAGCAGCTTTATCCCAGGGGGAAATGAGCAGTTCTTC
. TRBD2 TRBJ2-6 TRBV9 CASAAGTSLSGANVLTF TGTGCCAGCGCGGCCGGGACTAGCCTCTCTGGGGCCAACGTCCTGACTTTC
. . TRBJ2-7 TRBV7-8 CASSLGTHAYEQYF TGTGCCAGCAGCTTAGGGACTCATGCCTACGAGCAGTACTTC
. TRBD1 TRBJ1-4 TRBV9 CASSVRDRGGEKLFF TGTGCCAGCAGCGTTCGGGACAGGGGAGGTGAAAAACTGTTTTTT
. . TRBJ2-4 TRBV5-8 CASSSGTRRAKNIQYF TGTGCCAGCAGCTCCGGGACACGCAGAGCCAAAAACATTCAGTACTTC
. TRBD2 TRBJ2-5 TRBV6-5 CASSYSPLAGGGTQYF TGTGCCAGCAGTTACTCCCCGCTAGCGGGAGGGGGTACCCAGTACTTC
. TRBD1 TRBJ1-3 TRBV12-5 CASGVGQGADTIYF TGTGCTAGTGGTGTGGGACAGGGGGCGGACACCATATATTTT
many TRBD1 TRBJ1-6 TRBV19 CASSTRTGDGISPLHF TGTGCCAGTAGTACGAGGACAGGGGATGGTATTTCACCCCTCCACTTT
. TRBD1 TRBJ2-7 TRBV30 CAWRPGGQGAGEQYF TGTGCCTGGAGGCCCGGTGGACAGGGGGCGGGAGAGCAGTACTTC
. . TRBJ2-1 TRBV7-3 CASSLGRPPYNEQFF TGTGCCAGCAGCTTAGGCAGGCCCCCTTACAATGAGCAGTTCTTC
. . TRBJ2-7 TRBV10-3 CAISEARNGEQYF TGTGCCATCAGTGAAGCGAGAAACGGCGAGCAGTACTTC
. TRBD1 TRBJ2-3 TRBV28 CASSLRRLDRGTDTQYF TGTGCCAGCAGTTTAAGGCGTCTGGACAGGGGCACAGATACGCAGTATTTT
. TRBD1 TRBJ2-4 TRBV6-1 CASSDGTGGNIQYF TGTGCCAGCAGTGACGGGACAGGGGGGAACATTCAGTACTTC
. TRBD1 TRBJ1-4 TRBV27 CASSFLLPDRVNEKLFF TGTGCCAGCAGTTTTTTACTACCCGACAGGGTAAATGAAAAACTGTTTTTT
once . TRBJ1-5 TRBV27 CASSLRSTVLQPQHF TGTGCCAGCAGCTTAAGGTCGACAGTGCTCCAGCCCCAGCATTTT
. TRBD2 TRBJ2-2 TRBV5-5 CASSLGDPTSLRTNTGELFF TGTGCCAGCAGCTTGGGAGACCCGACTAGCCTCCGAACGAACACCGGGGAGCTGTTTTTT
. TRBD1 TRBJ2-7 TRBV6-5 CASSLGQVYREQYF TGTGCCAGCAGTTTAGGACAGGTTTATCGGGAGCAGTACTTC
. TRBD1 TRBJ1-5 TRBV18 CASSLGQANSNQPQHF TGTGCCAGCTCACTTGGACAGGCAAATAGCAATCAGCCCCAGCATTTT
few TRBD2 TRBJ2-7 TRBV4-3 CASSQDLGVAGGPYEQYF TGCGCCAGCAGCCAAGATCTCGGGGTAGCGGGAGGGCCGTACGAGCAGTACTTC
. TRBD1 TRBJ1-2 TRBV15 CATSKILGQGSYGYTF TGTGCCACCAGCAAGATACTCGGACAGGGCTCCTATGGCTACACCTTC
. TRBD1 TRBJ2-1 TRBV7-9 CASSGTGNSGEQFF TGTGCCAGCTCCGGGACAGGGAATTCTGGTGAGCAGTTCTTC
. TRBD2 TRBJ2-2 TRBV28 CASSFIPGGAAGELFF TGTGCCAGCAGTTTTATCCCGGGAGGGGCTGCCGGGGAGCTGTTTTTT
. . TRBJ2-5 TRBV25-1 CASSGNSHQETQYF TGTGCCAGCAGTGGGAACAGCCATCAAGAGACCCAGTACTTC
. . TRBJ2-5 TRBV20-1 CSVGEQETQYF TGCAGTGTCGGGGAACAAGAGACCCAGTACTTC
. . TRBJ2-1 TRBV11-3 CASSNTRSWYNEQFF TGTGCCAGCAGCAACACTAGAAGTTGGTACAATGAGCAGTTCTTC
. TRBD1 TRBJ2-5 TRBV30 CAWRSTGGWQETQYF TGTGCCTGGAGGTCAACAGGGGGTTGGCAAGAGACCCAGTACTTC
. TRBD1 TRBJ2-2 TRBV6-1 CASSERGQGAGELFF TGTGCCAGCAGTGAAAGGGGACAGGGGGCCGGGGAGCTGTTTTTT
. TRBD1 TRBJ2-5 TRBV2 CAGDRAQETQYF TGTGCCGGGGACAGGGCACAAGAGACCCAGTACTTC
. . TRBJ2-1 TRBV6-5 CAIAVGSSYNEQFF TGTGCCATCGCTGTCGGGAGCTCCTACAATGAGCAGTTCTTC
. TRBD2 TRBJ2-3 TRBV6-5 CASSYLAGGPTDTQYF TGTGCCAGCAGTTACTTGGCGGGGGGACCAACAGATACGCAGTATTTT
. . TRBJ2-5 TRBV15 CATSRGDTLVGYF TGTGCCACCAGCAGAGGGGACACCCTAGTTGGGTACTTC
. . TRBJ2-7 TRBV20-1 CSAREVYEQYF TGCAGTGCTAGGGAGGTCTACGAGCAGTACTTC
. . TRBJ1-5 TRBV6-5 CASSLSFNQPQHF TGTGCCAGCAGCCTGTCGTTCAATCAGCCCCAGCATTTT
. TRBD1 TRBJ2-5 TRBV5-1 CASSDRTGRETQYF TGCGCCAGCAGCGACCGGACAGGGCGGGAGACCCAGTACTTC
. TRBD1 TRBJ2-5 TRBV5-1 CASSSTGQGPETQYF TGCGCCAGCAGCTCGACGGGACAGGGGCCAGAGACCCAGTACTTC
. . TRBJ1-3 TRBV19 CASRDKQGKAGNTIYF TGTGCCAGTAGAGATAAGCAGGGGAAAGCTGGAAACACCATATATTTT
. TRBD2 TRBJ2-1 TRBV2 CASGASGGLYNEQFF TGTGCCAGCGGGGCAAGCGGGGGCCTCTACAATGAGCAGTTCTTC
. TRBD1 TRBJ2-3 TRBV10-1 CASSASWTGPDTQYF TGCGCCAGCAGTGCTTCATGGACAGGGCCAGATACGCAGTATTTT